A selection of T cell receptor beta chains follows, all from one sample in a study of blood T cell repertoires in COVID-19. The assay was immunoSEQ multiplex PCR, and TCRdb's table has in-frame clones only and misses some. Seen here are about 240,000 clones, about four fifths observed once, and the top ten hold approximately 3.5%. Input material: peripheral blood. The receptor set was obtained from a woman under 30 with acute or convalescent COVID-19. Both conserved end residues are part of each CDR3. The D gene is left open where the match is weak. Where a row states a size, it is once, few, many or the class of an expanded clone; other rows omit it.

J: TRBJ1-2
V: TRBV9
D: .
size: .
DNA: TGTGCCAGCAGCTCCGGAGACAGCCAACACTTCTATGGCTACACCTTC
CDR3: CASSSGDSQHFYGYTF

J: TRBJ2-7
V: TRBV6-6
D: TRBD1
size: .
DNA: TGTGCCAGCAGTCACCCCGGGACAGGGGTAATCTACGAGCAGTACTTC
CDR3: CASSHPGTGVIYEQYF

J: TRBJ1-4
V: TRBV18
D: .
size: .
DNA: TGTGCCAGCTCACCACAACAGGGTCGTGAAAAACTGTTTTTT
CDR3: CASSPQQGREKLFF

J: TRBJ1-4
V: TRBV11-2
D: .
size: once
DNA: TGTGCCAGCAGCCCATTTACGGGACTGCGAAGTGAAAAACTGTTTTTT
CDR3: CASSPFTGLRSEKLFF

J: TRBJ2-2
V: TRBV10-3
D: TRBD1
size: .
DNA: TGTGCCATCTCCCAGGGGGTGTCCGGGGAGCTGTTTTTT
CDR3: CAISQGVSGELFF

J: TRBJ2-1
V: TRBV11-2
D: .
size: .
DNA: TGTGCCAGCAGCTTAGCGGGACAATACAATGAGCAGTTCTTC
CDR3: CASSLAGQYNEQFF

J: TRBJ1-5
V: TRBV30
D: .
size: .
DNA: TGTGCCTGGAGTGTTCGGACAGGCAATCAGCCCCAGCATTTT
CDR3: CAWSVRTGNQPQHF

J: TRBJ2-7
V: TRBV28
D: TRBD1
size: .
DNA: TGTGCCAGCAGTCCTTGGGACAGGGGCCCCTACGAGCAGTACTTC
CDR3: CASSPWDRGPYEQYF

J: TRBJ2-1
V: TRBV11-3
D: TRBD2
size: .
DNA: TGTGCCAGCAGCTTAGATCCCACTAGCGTCTACAATGAGCAGTTCTTC
CDR3: CASSLDPTSVYNEQFF

J: TRBJ1-2
V: TRBV28
D: TRBD1
size: .
DNA: TGTGCCAGCAGTCCCCCAGGGGGAAGCTACACCTTC
CDR3: CASSPPGGSYTF

J: TRBJ1-5
V: TRBV6-6
D: .
size: .
DNA: TGTGCCAGCAGAAAGACAGATAGCAATCAGCCCCAGCATTTT
CDR3: CASRKTDSNQPQHF

J: TRBJ1-5
V: TRBV3-1/TRBV3-2
D: .
size: .
DNA: TGTGCCAGCAGCCAGGGCAGTCTCAATCAGCCCCAGCATTTT
CDR3: CASSQGSLNQPQHF

J: TRBJ1-1
V: TRBV4-3
D: TRBD1
size: .
DNA: TGCGCCAGCAGCCCCGACCCCACAGGGGGCGTTGGTGAAGCTTTCTTT
CDR3: CASSPDPTGGVGEAFF

J: TRBJ1-1
V: TRBV14
D: .
size: .
DNA: TGTGCCAGCAGCCCAACGGGGGACACTGAAGCTTTCTTT
CDR3: CASSPTGDTEAFF

J: TRBJ1-3
V: TRBV7-8
D: .
size: .
DNA: TGTGCCAGCAGCTTAGTTTGGACAGCGAGCTCTGGAAACACCATATATTTT
CDR3: CASSLVWTASSGNTIYF

J: TRBJ2-7
V: TRBV4-3
D: TRBD1
size: .
DNA: TGCGCCAGCAGCCCCGAGCCGACAGGGAACTACGAGCAGTACTTC
CDR3: CASSPEPTGNYEQYF

J: TRBJ1-5
V: TRBV18
D: TRBD1
size: .
DNA: TGTGCCAGCTCACCGGGACAGGGGGCTTGGCAGCCCCAGCATTTT
CDR3: CASSPGQGAWQPQHF

J: TRBJ1-1
V: TRBV13
D: .
size: .
DNA: TGTGCCAGCAGCTTAGTAGGCGGAAGGAACACTGAAGCTTTCTTT
CDR3: CASSLVGGRNTEAFF

J: TRBJ1-1
V: TRBV19
D: .
size: .
DNA: TGTGCCAGTAGCCGGGGGTCCGCGAACACTGAAGCTTTCTTT
CDR3: CASSRGSANTEAFF

J: TRBJ2-3
V: TRBV6-5
D: .
size: .
DNA: TGTGCCAGCAGTTACCTCTTAAGTGGCCCCACAGATACGCAGTATTTT
CDR3: CASSYLLSGPTDTQYF

J: TRBJ2-1
V: TRBV19
D: TRBD2
size: .
DNA: TGTGCCAGTAGTAGCCCCACTAGCGCAACCTACAATGAGCAGTTCTTC
CDR3: CASSSPTSATYNEQFF

J: TRBJ2-7
V: TRBV27
D: .
size: .
DNA: TGTGCCAGCAGCCCAGGGTCCGGTGGCTACGAGCAGTACTTC
CDR3: CASSPGSGGYEQYF

J: TRBJ2-7
V: TRBV15
D: .
size: .
DNA: TGTGCCACCAGCAGAGATCAGGGCTCCTACGAGCAGTACTTC
CDR3: CATSRDQGSYEQYF

J: TRBJ1-1
V: TRBV5-1
D: TRBD1
size: .
DNA: TGCGCCAGCAGCTACATCGACAGGGGGAACACTGAAGCTTTCTTT
CDR3: CASSYIDRGNTEAFF

J: TRBJ1-1
V: TRBV6-5
D: TRBD1
size: .
DNA: TGTGCCAGCAGTTACGGGACAGGCGGGAACACTGAAGCTTTCTTT
CDR3: CASSYGTGGNTEAFF

J: TRBJ2-7
V: TRBV2
D: .
size: .
DNA: TGTGCCAGCGTGACACAGGTTTACTCCTACGAGCAGTACTTC
CDR3: CASVTQVYSYEQYF

J: TRBJ2-3
V: TRBV3-1/TRBV3-2
D: TRBD2
size: .
DNA: TGTGCCAGCAGACTTACTAGCGGGGTCGCAGATACGCAGTATTTT
CDR3: CASRLTSGVADTQYF

J: TRBJ1-5
V: TRBV29-1
D: .
size: once
DNA: TGCAGCGTTGTGGGAGGGCCGGATAGCAATCAGCCCCAGCATTTT
CDR3: CSVVGGPDSNQPQHF

J: TRBJ2-7
V: TRBV4-2
D: .
size: .
DNA: TGTGCCAGCAGCCCCCTCTTAGGACGGGACTCCTACGAGCAGTACTTC
CDR3: CASSPLLGRDSYEQYF

J: TRBJ1-1
V: TRBV10-3
D: .
size: .
DNA: TGTGCCATCAGTGAATTAGAGGATGGCACTGAAGCTTTCTTT
CDR3: CAISELEDGTEAFF

J: TRBJ2-1
V: TRBV7-3
D: .
size: few
DNA: TGTGCCAGCAGCGCAGGGTCCAGCTCCTACAATGAGCAGTTCTTC
CDR3: CASSAGSSSYNEQFF

J: TRBJ1-3
V: TRBV28
D: .
size: .
DNA: TGTGCCAGCAGTTTGGGACATTGGAGGTCGGGAAACACCATATATTTT
CDR3: CASSLGHWRSGNTIYF

J: TRBJ2-6
V: TRBV6-2/TRBV6-3
D: .
size: .
DNA: TGTGCCAGCAGTTACACAGCTTTTTTTCTCTCTGGGGCCAACGTCCTGACTTTC
CDR3: CASSYTAFFLSGANVLTF

J: TRBJ2-7
V: TRBV2
D: TRBD2
size: few
DNA: TGTGCCAGCAGCGGACTAGCGGACCTCTACGAGCAGTACTTC
CDR3: CASSGLADLYEQYF

J: TRBJ2-3
V: TRBV6-2/TRBV6-3
D: TRBD2
size: .
DNA: TGTGCCAGCAGTCCGCCTAGCGGCACTAGCACAGATACGCAGTATTTT
CDR3: CASSPPSGTSTDTQYF

J: TRBJ1-1
V: TRBV27
D: .
size: .
DNA: TGTGCCAGCACAGCGGGGGGCGAAGCTTTCTTT
CDR3: CASTAGGEAFF

J: TRBJ2-1
V: TRBV5-1
D: TRBD2
size: .
DNA: TGCGCCAGCAGCTTAGGACTAGCGGGAGGGCGGAATGAGCAGTTCTTC
CDR3: CASSLGLAGGRNEQFF

J: TRBJ2-1
V: TRBV4-3
D: TRBD2
size: few
DNA: TGCGCCAGCAGCCGGGGACTAGCAAGATACAATGAGCAGTTCTTC
CDR3: CASSRGLARYNEQFF

J: TRBJ2-1
V: TRBV5-5
D: TRBD2
size: .
DNA: TGTGCCAGCAGCTTACCGGGACTAGCCTACAATGAGCAGTTCTTC
CDR3: CASSLPGLAYNEQFF

J: TRBJ1-5
V: TRBV19
D: TRBD1
size: .
DNA: TGTGCCAGCCGGTCCGGGACAGGGGGAAATCAGCCCCAGCATTTT
CDR3: CASRSGTGGNQPQHF

J: TRBJ1-2
V: TRBV7-2
D: TRBD1
size: .
DNA: TGTGCCAGCAGCTTAGGGACAGGGGCCTATGGCTACACCTTC
CDR3: CASSLGTGAYGYTF

J: TRBJ2-1
V: TRBV27
D: .
size: .
DNA: TGTGCCAGCAGCGTTTCAGGGTTACAGGGTGAGCAGTTCTTC
CDR3: CASSVSGLQGEQFF

J: TRBJ1-4
V: TRBV27
D: TRBD1
size: .
DNA: TGTGCCAGCAGTACCCTGACAGGGGGCGGTGAAAAACTGTTTTTT
CDR3: CASSTLTGGGEKLFF

J: TRBJ2-5
V: TRBV7-6
D: .
size: .
DNA: TGTGCCAGCAGCTTAGCTAGCGAACAAGAGACCCAGTACTTC
CDR3: CASSLASEQETQYF

J: TRBJ2-6
V: TRBV18
D: .
size: .
DNA: TGTGCCAGCTCACCACAGGGGCCTGGGGCCAACGTCCTGACTTTC
CDR3: CASSPQGPGANVLTF

J: TRBJ1-1
V: TRBV5-4
D: .
size: .
DNA: TGTGCCAGCAGCTTGGTTTTGGAGGGGAACACTGAAGCTTTCTTT
CDR3: CASSLVLEGNTEAFF